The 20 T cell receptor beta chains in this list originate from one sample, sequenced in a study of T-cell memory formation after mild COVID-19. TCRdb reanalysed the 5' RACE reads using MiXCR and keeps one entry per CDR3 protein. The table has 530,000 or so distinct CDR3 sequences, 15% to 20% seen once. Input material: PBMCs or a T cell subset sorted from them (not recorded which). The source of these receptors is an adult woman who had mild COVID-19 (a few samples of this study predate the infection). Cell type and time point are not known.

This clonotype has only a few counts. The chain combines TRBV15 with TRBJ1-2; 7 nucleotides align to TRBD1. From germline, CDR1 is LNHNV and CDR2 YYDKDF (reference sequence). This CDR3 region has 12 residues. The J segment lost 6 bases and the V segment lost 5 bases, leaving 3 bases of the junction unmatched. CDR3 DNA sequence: TGTGCCACCAGCCGACAGGGTCATGGCTACACCTTC. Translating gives CATSRQGHGYTF.

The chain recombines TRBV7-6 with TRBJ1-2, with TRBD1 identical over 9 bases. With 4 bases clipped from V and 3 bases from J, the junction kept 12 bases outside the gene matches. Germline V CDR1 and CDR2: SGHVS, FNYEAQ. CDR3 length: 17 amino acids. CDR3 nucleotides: TGTGCCAGCAGCTCCGGGACAGGGTTCACCCCTGACTATGGCTACACCTTC. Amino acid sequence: CASSSGTGFTPDYGYTF.

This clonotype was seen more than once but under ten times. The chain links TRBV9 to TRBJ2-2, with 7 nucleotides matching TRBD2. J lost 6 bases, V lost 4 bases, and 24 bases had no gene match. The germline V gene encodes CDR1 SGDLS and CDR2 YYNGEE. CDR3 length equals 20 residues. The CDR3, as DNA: TGTGCCAGCAGCCCACGCCAGGGTATCGCGGGAGAATCCCCCGCCGGGGAGCTGTTTTTT. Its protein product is CASSPRQGIAGESPAGELFF.

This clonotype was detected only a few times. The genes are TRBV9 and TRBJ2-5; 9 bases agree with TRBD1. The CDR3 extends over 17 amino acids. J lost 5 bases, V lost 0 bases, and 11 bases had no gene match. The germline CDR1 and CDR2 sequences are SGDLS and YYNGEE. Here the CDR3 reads CASSVGGIWTGAETQYF. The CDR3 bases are TGTGCCAGCAGCGTAGGAGGCATCTGGACAGGGGCCGAGACCCAGTACTTC.

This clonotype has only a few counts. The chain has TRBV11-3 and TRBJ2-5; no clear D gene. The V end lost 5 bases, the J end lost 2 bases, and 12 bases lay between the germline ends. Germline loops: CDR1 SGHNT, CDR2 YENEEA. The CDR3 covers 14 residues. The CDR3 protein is CASSPRTIQETQYF. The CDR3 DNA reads TGTGCCAGCAGCCCCCGGACCATACAAGAGACCCAGTACTTC.

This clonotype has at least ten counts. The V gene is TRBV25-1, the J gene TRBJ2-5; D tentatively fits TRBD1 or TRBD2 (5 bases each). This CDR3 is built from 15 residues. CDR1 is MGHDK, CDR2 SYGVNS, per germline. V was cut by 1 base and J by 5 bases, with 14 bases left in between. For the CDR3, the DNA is TGTGCCAGCAGTGAATGGGGGAGTGCCTTGGAGACCCAGTACTTC. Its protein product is CASSEWGSALETQYF.

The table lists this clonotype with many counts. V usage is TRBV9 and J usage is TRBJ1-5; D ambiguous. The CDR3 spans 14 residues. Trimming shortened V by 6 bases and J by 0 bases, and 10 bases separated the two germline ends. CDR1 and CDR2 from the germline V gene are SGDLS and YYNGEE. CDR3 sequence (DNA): TGTGCCAGCACCCCGGGTTATAGCAATCAGCCCCAGCATTTT. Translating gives CASTPGYSNQPQHF.

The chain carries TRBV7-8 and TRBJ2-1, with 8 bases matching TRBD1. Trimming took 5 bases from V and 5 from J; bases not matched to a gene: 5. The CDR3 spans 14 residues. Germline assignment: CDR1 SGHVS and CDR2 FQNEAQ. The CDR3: CASSTYRGNNEQFF. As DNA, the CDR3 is TGTGCCAGCAGCACGTACAGGGGGAACAATGAGCAGTTCTTC.

CDR3 sequence (DNA): TGTGCCATCGGGGGACTAGAAGAGACCCAGTACTTC. Residues: CAIGGLEETQYF. The V gene is TRBV10-3, the J gene TRBJ2-5, with 8 bases matching TRBD2. After removal of 8 bases from V and 3 bases from J, the junction contained 2 bases not matched to a gene. Germline values: CDR1 ENHRY, CDR2 SYGVKD. There are 12 residues in the CDR3.

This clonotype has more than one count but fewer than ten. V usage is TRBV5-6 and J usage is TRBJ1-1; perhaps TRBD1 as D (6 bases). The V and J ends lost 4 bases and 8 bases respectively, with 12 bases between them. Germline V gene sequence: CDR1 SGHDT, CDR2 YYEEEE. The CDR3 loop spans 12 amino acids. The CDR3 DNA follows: TGTGCCAGCAGCGGCGGACAGAGCGAAGCTTTCTTT. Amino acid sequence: CASSGGQSEAFF.

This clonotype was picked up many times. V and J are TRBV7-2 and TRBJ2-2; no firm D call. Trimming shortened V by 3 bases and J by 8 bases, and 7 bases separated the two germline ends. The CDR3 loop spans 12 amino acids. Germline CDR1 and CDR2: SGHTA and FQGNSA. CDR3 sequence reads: CASSLGRGELFF. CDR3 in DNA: TGTGCCAGCAGCTTGGGCAGGGGGGAGCTGTTTTTT.

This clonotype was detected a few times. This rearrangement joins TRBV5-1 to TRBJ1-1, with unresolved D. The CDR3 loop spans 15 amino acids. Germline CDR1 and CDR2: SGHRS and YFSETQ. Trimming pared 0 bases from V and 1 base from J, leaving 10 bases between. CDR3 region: CASSLALNPNTEAFF. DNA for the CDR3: TGCGCCAGCAGCTTGGCCTTAAACCCGAACACTGAAGCTTTCTTT.

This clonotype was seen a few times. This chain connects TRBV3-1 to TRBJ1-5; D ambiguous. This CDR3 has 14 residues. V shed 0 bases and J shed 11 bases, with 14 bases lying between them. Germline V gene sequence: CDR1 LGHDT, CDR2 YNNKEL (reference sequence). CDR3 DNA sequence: TGTGCCAGCAGCCAAGATTTCTCGGGGAGGTCCCAGCATTTT. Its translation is CASSQDFSGRSQHF.

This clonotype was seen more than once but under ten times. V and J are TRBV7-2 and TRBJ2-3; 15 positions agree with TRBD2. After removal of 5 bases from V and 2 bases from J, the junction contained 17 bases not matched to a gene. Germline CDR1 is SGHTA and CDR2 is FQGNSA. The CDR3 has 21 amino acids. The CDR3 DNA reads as TGTGCCAGCAGCCTTTTGGGCCCGGGACTAGCGGGAGGAGGGGCCACAGATACGCAGTATTTT. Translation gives CASSLLGPGLAGGGATDTQYF.

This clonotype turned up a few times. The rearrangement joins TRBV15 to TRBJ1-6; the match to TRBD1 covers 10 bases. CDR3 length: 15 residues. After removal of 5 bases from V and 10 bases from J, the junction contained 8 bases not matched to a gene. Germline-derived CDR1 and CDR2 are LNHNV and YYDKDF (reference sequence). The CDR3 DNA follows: TGTGCCACCAGCGGAGCCGGGACAGGGGAATCACCCCTCCACTTT. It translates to CATSGAGTGESPLHF. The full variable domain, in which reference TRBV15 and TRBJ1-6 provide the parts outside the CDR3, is DAMVIQNPRYQVTQFGKPVTLSCSQTLNHNVMYWYQQKSSQAPKLLFHYYDKDFNNEADTPDNFQSRRPNTSFCFLDIRSPGLGDTAMYLCATSGAGTGESPLHFGNGTRLTVT.

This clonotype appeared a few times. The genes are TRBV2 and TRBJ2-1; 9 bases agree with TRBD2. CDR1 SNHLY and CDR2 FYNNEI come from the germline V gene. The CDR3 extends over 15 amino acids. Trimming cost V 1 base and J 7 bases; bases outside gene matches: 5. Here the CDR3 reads CASSEELAGFNEQFF. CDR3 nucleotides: TGTGCCAGCAGTGAAGAACTAGCGGGTTTTAATGAGCAGTTCTTC.

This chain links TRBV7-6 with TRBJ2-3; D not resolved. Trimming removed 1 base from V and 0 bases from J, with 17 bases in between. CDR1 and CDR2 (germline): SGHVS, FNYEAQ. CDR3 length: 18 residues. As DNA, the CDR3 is TGTGCCAGCAGCTTAGAGTCGGCGGCGGCACTTAGCACAGATACGCAGTATTTT. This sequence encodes CASSLESAAALSTDTQYF.

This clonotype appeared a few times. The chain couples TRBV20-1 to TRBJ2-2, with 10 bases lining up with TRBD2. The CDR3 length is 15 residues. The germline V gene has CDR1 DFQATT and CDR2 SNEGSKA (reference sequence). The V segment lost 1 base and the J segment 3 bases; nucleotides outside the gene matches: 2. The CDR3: CSARASGRDTGELFF. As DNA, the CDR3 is TGCAGTGCTAGAGCGAGCGGGAGGGACACCGGGGAGCTGTTTTTT.

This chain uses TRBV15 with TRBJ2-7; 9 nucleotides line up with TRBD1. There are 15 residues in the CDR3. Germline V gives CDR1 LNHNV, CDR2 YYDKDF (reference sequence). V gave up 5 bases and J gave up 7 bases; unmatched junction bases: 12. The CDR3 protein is CATSEPGTGLQEQYF. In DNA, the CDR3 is TGTGCCACCAGCGAACCCGGGACAGGGTTGCAAGAGCAGTACTTC.

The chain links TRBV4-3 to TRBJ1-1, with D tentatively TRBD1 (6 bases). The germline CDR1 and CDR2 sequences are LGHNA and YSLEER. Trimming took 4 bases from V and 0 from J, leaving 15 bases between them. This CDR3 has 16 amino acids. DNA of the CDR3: TGCGCCAGCAGCCCCGGAGGGGGGGGCATGAACACTGAAGCTTTCTTT. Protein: CASSPGGGGMNTEAFF.